Listed below are T cell receptor beta chains from one sample, sequenced in a study of shared clonotypes between healthy human individuals. Profiled with immunoSEQ multiplex PCR; TCRdb holds only in-frame clones, not every one. This repertoire shows 450,000 to 500,000 clones, less than 80% found once; its top ten account for around 12%. Sequencing was carried out using PBMCs. Receptor source: a woman in her 40s in good health. Some clones in this sample may be carry-over from other donors' samples. CDR3s include the opening cysteine and the closing phenylalanine or tryptophan. A D gene is named only where the DNA matches it firmly. Clone size is not always given. Where it is, it says once, few, many or a class for expanded clones.

j_gene	abundance	v_gene	d_gene	CDR3aa	CDR3nt
TRBJ2-4	.	TRBV11-2	TRBD2	CASSATSGSDIQYF	TGTGCCAGCAGCGCGACTAGCGGGAGTGACATTCAGTACTTC
TRBJ2-7	.	TRBV28	.	CASSLGGGQYF	TGTGCCAGCAGTTTGGGAGGAGGGCAGTACTTC
TRBJ1-4	.	TRBV7-2	TRBD1	CASSFTGGEKLFF	TGTGCCAGCAGCTTTACAGGGGGCGAAAAACTGTTTTTT
TRBJ2-7	.	TRBV29-1	.	CSAQSESGQYF	TGCAGCGCCCAATCCGAGTCCGGCCAGTACTTC
TRBJ2-7	.	TRBV5-1	.	CASSSGLGSSYEQYF	TGCGCCAGCAGCTCAGGACTGGGGAGCTCCTACGAGCAGTACTTC
TRBJ1-2	.	TRBV2	.	CASSELAPYGYTF	TGTGCCAGCAGTGAATTGGCCCCATATGGCTACACCTTC
TRBJ2-1	.	TRBV6-1	.	CASSEAGTGHNEQFF	TGTGCCAGCAGTGAAGCCGGGACTGGACACAATGAGCAGTTCTTC
TRBJ1-2	.	TRBV6-5	.	CASSYSRDIKAGYTF	TGTGCCAGCAGTTATAGCCGGGACATAAAGGCGGGCTACACCTTC
TRBJ2-5	.	TRBV5-1	.	CASRTPAGVQETQYF	TGCGCCAGCAGGACACCAGCGGGTGTCCAAGAGACCCAGTACTTC
TRBJ1-2	.	TRBV4-2	.	CASSQTDSGYGYTF	TGTGCCAGCAGCCAAACGGACAGTGGCTATGGCTACACCTTC
TRBJ2-1	.	TRBV7-7	TRBD2	CASSLVASGRAAYNEQFF	TGTGCCAGCAGCTTAGTGGCTAGCGGGAGGGCCGCCTACAATGAGCAGTTCTTC
TRBJ2-3	.	TRBV9	.	CASSVVSGAQVDTQYF	TGTGCCAGCAGCGTAGTTAGCGGAGCCCAAGTGGATACGCAGTATTTT
TRBJ2-5	.	TRBV5-1	.	CASSLAREKETQYF	TGCGCCAGCAGCTTGGCCAGGGAGAAAGAGACCCAGTACTTC
TRBJ2-4	.	TRBV27	TRBD1	CASSLAGTGKYVAKNIQYF	TGTGCCAGCAGCCTCGCAGGGACAGGGAAATACGTAGCCAAAAACATTCAGTACTTC
TRBJ2-7	.	TRBV5-4	TRBD2	CASSSGTSGFYEQYF	TGTGCCAGCAGCTCCGGGACTAGCGGTTTCTACGAGCAGTACTTC
TRBJ1-2	.	TRBV29-1	.	CSVETSGDGYTF	TGCAGCGTTGAAACCTCGGGTGATGGCTACACCTTC
TRBJ2-3	.	TRBV10-3	.	CAISESIPGYSTDTQYF	TGTGCCATCAGTGAGTCGATTCCAGGGTACAGCACAGATACGCAGTATTTT
TRBJ2-5	once	TRBV2	.	CASSSLGQETQYF	TGTGCCAGCAGTTCGCTAGGCCAAGAGACCCAGTACTTC
TRBJ2-7	.	TRBV11-2	TRBD1	CASSLEGQGFYEQYF	TGTGCCAGCAGCTTAGAGGGACAGGGTTTCTACGAGCAGTACTTC
TRBJ2-2	.	TRBV7-6	TRBD2	CASSLVPSGRQNTGELFF	TGTGCCAGCAGCTTAGTGCCTAGCGGGAGACAGAACACCGGGGAGCTGTTTTTT
TRBJ2-5	.	TRBV19	.	CASSWEGETQYF	TGTGCCAGTAGCTGGGAAGGAGAGACCCAGTACTTC
TRBJ1-5	.	TRBV7-9	.	CASSLGGPGQPQHF	TGTGCCAGCAGCTTGGGGGGGCCGGGTCAGCCCCAGCATTTT
TRBJ1-2	.	TRBV7-6	.	CASSEGASGYTF	TGTGCCAGCAGCGAGGGCGCCTCTGGCTACACCTTC
TRBJ2-7	.	TRBV11-3	.	CASSLRSTSYEQYF	TGTGCCAGCAGCCTGCGGTCTACGTCCTACGAGCAGTACTTC
TRBJ2-1	once	TRBV11-2	.	CASSIRGAGRENEQFF	TGTGCCAGCAGCATACGGGGGGCAGGGCGGGAGAATGAGCAGTTCTTC
TRBJ2-7	.	TRBV27	.	CASSLYRDSYEQYF	TGTGCCAGCAGTTTATACAGGGATTCCTACGAGCAGTACTTC
TRBJ1-2	once	TRBV11-2	.	CASSPTTGSGYTF	TGTGCCAGCAGCCCCACGACAGGTAGTGGCTACACCTTC
TRBJ2-6	.	TRBV28	TRBD2	CASRGLAGDSGANVLTF	TGTGCCAGCAGGGGACTAGCGGGGGACTCTGGGGCCAACGTCCTGACTTTC
TRBJ1-2	.	TRBV28	.	CASSLLGTDRHYGYTF	TGTGCCAGCAGTTTATTAGGGACTGATAGACACTATGGCTACACCTTC
TRBJ1-5	.	TRBV30	.	CAWRDKGIYQPQHF	TGTGCCTGGAGGGACAAGGGGATTTATCAGCCCCAGCATTTT
TRBJ2-7	.	TRBV11-1	TRBD2	CASSRGTSGAYEQYF	TGTGCCAGCAGTCGCGGGACTAGCGGAGCCTACGAGCAGTACTTC
TRBJ1-2	.	TRBV2	TRBD1	CASSEDDRAHGYTF	TGTGCCAGCAGTGAGGATGACAGGGCCCATGGCTACACCTTC
TRBJ1-3	.	TRBV2	TRBD1	CASSQDRGTGNTIYF	TGTGCCAGCAGTCAAGACAGGGGGACCGGAAACACCATATATTTT
TRBJ1-4	many	TRBV2	TRBD1	CASSEMDRGIKLFF	TGTGCCAGCAGTGAAATGGACAGGGGGATTAAACTGTTTTTT
TRBJ2-2	.	TRBV28	TRBD2	CASSSPRREGHRGELFF	TGTGCCAGCAGTTCCCCCCGGCGGGAGGGCCATAGAGGGGAGCTGTTTTTT
TRBJ2-3	.	TRBV27	.	CASSGTHTDTQYF	TGTGCCAGCAGTGGGACTCACACAGATACGCAGTATTTT
TRBJ2-5	.	TRBV5-1	TRBD2	CASSSLAGVLEETQYF	TGCGCCAGCAGCAGTCTAGCGGGAGTCTTAGAGGAGACCCAGTACTTC